The rows below give T cell receptor beta chains drawn from one sample of a study of T cell responses to AZD1222 COVID-19 vaccine. Here immunoSEQ multiplex PCR was the method, and the copy in TCRdb shows in-frame clones only, minus some. Of some 60,000 clones listed, about three quarters are singletons. Sequencing was performed on peripheral blood, taken 28 days after the second AZD1222 dose. Receptors originate from an adult who received the AZD1222 COVID-19 vaccine. Both conserved end residues are part of each CDR3. The order of the fields is J gene, D gene, clone size, V gene, CDR3 protein, CDR3 DNA. The D gene is left open where the match is weak. Not all rows give a size; the values are once, few, many and, for expanded clones, a class.

J gene: TRBJ1-4; D gene: TRBD1; clone size: .; V gene: TRBV4-2; CDR3 protein: CASSSRDRGPTNEKLFF; CDR3 DNA: TGTGCCAGCAGCTCCCGGGACAGGGGGCCAACTAATGAAAAACTGTTTTTT
J gene: TRBJ1-1; D gene: .; clone size: once; V gene: TRBV27; CDR3 protein: CASSFMGGSEAFF; CDR3 DNA: TGTGCCAGCAGTTTTATGGGGGGCAGTGAAGCTTTCTTT
J gene: TRBJ1-4; D gene: TRBD1; clone size: once; V gene: TRBV4-1; CDR3 protein: CASSQEPTGGGATNEKLFF; CDR3 DNA: TGCGCCAGCAGCCAAGAACCTACAGGGGGAGGGGCAACTAATGAAAAACTGTTTTTT
J gene: TRBJ1-1; D gene: .; clone size: .; V gene: TRBV6-4; CDR3 protein: CASSETGNTEAFF; CDR3 DNA: TGTGCCAGCAGCGAGACAGGGAACACTGAAGCTTTCTTT
J gene: TRBJ2-5; D gene: TRBD2; clone size: .; V gene: TRBV5-1; CDR3 protein: CASSLDASGIQETQYF; CDR3 DNA: TGCGCCAGCAGCTTGGATGCTAGCGGCATACAAGAGACCCAGTACTTC
J gene: TRBJ2-1; D gene: .; clone size: .; V gene: TRBV5-5; CDR3 protein: CASSPGAGRLNNEQFF; CDR3 DNA: TGTGCCAGCAGCCCCGGGGCCGGCCGTCTAAACAATGAGCAGTTCTTC
J gene: TRBJ2-7; D gene: .; clone size: .; V gene: TRBV6-6; CDR3 protein: CASSYAGVYEQYF; CDR3 DNA: TGTGCCAGCAGTTATGCAGGGGTCTACGAGCAGTACTTC
J gene: TRBJ1-4; D gene: .; clone size: .; V gene: TRBV6-5; CDR3 protein: CASVEPGTNEKLFF; CDR3 DNA: TGTGCCAGCGTCGAACCGGGAACTAATGAAAAACTGTTTTTT
J gene: TRBJ2-3; D gene: .; clone size: few; V gene: TRBV13; CDR3 protein: CASSRPTGDTQYF; CDR3 DNA: TGTGCCAGCAGCCGTCCGACAGGAGATACGCAGTATTTT
J gene: TRBJ1-3; D gene: .; clone size: .; V gene: TRBV15; CDR3 protein: CATSRDQGSGNTIYF; CDR3 DNA: TGTGCCACCAGCAGAGACCAAGGCTCTGGAAACACCATATATTTT
J gene: TRBJ2-5; D gene: TRBD1; clone size: .; V gene: TRBV7-9; CDR3 protein: CASSLGTGEETQYF; CDR3 DNA: TGTGCCAGCAGCCTTGGGACAGGGGAGGAGACCCAGTACTTC
J gene: TRBJ1-1; D gene: .; clone size: .; V gene: TRBV7-8; CDR3 protein: CASSLASGVTEAFF; CDR3 DNA: TGTGCCAGCAGCTTAGCGTCAGGGGTCACTGAAGCTTTCTTT
J gene: TRBJ2-7; D gene: .; clone size: .; V gene: TRBV28; CDR3 protein: CASSFHSYEQYF; CDR3 DNA: TGTGCCAGCAGTTTCCACTCCTACGAGCAGTACTTC
J gene: TRBJ1-1; D gene: .; clone size: .; V gene: TRBV2; CDR3 protein: CASSENGLGAFF; CDR3 DNA: TGTGCCAGCAGTGAGAACGGATTGGGGGCTTTCTTT
J gene: TRBJ2-7; D gene: .; clone size: .; V gene: TRBV5-6; CDR3 protein: CASSSWTLSYEQYF; CDR3 DNA: TGTGCCAGCAGCTCCTGGACTCTTTCCTACGAGCAGTACTTC
J gene: TRBJ2-1; D gene: .; clone size: .; V gene: TRBV2; CDR3 protein: CASSQDRSSGNEQFF; CDR3 DNA: TGTGCCAGCAGCCAGGACAGGAGTAGCGGCAATGAGCAGTTCTTC
J gene: TRBJ1-6; D gene: .; clone size: .; V gene: TRBV19; CDR3 protein: CASRTGQPYNSPLHF; CDR3 DNA: TGTGCCAGTAGAACCGGACAGCCTTATAATTCACCCCTCCACTTT
J gene: TRBJ2-7; D gene: .; clone size: few; V gene: TRBV7-9; CDR3 protein: CASSLVVVDSYEQYF; CDR3 DNA: TGTGCCAGCAGCTTAGTCGTCGTAGACTCCTACGAGCAGTACTTC
J gene: TRBJ2-7; D gene: .; clone size: .; V gene: TRBV11-3; CDR3 protein: CASSLVPGAYEQYF; CDR3 DNA: TGTGCCAGCAGCTTAGTTCCGGGAGCCTACGAGCAGTACTTC
J gene: TRBJ1-1; D gene: .; clone size: .; V gene: TRBV11-1; CDR3 protein: CASSFSAGNEAFF; CDR3 DNA: TGTGCCAGCAGCTTTTCGGCCGGGAATGAAGCTTTCTTT
J gene: TRBJ2-2; D gene: .; clone size: .; V gene: TRBV3-1/TRBV3-2; CDR3 protein: CASSQGEDTGELFF; CDR3 DNA: TGTGCCAGCAGCCAAGGAGAGGACACCGGGGAGCTGTTTTTT
J gene: TRBJ1-2; D gene: TRBD1; clone size: .; V gene: TRBV6-6; CDR3 protein: CASSPNFDRGRADYTF; CDR3 DNA: TGTGCCAGCAGCCCAAATTTCGACAGGGGGCGAGCTGACTACACCTTC
J gene: TRBJ2-6; D gene: .; clone size: .; V gene: TRBV19; CDR3 protein: CASTTVSGANVLTF; CDR3 DNA: TGTGCCAGTACGACAGTCTCTGGGGCCAACGTCCTGACTTTC
J gene: TRBJ2-1; D gene: TRBD1; clone size: .; V gene: TRBV19; CDR3 protein: CASSPGTGDPNEQFF; CDR3 DNA: TGTGCCAGTAGCCCCGGGACAGGGGACCCCAATGAGCAGTTCTTC
J gene: TRBJ1-4; D gene: TRBD1; clone size: .; V gene: TRBV5-1; CDR3 protein: CASSLAGTGGKKLFF; CDR3 DNA: TGCGCCAGCAGCTTGGCGGGGACAGGGGGCAAAAAACTGTTTTTT
J gene: TRBJ1-6; D gene: .; clone size: .; V gene: TRBV11-3; CDR3 protein: CASRDRAGNSPLHF; CDR3 DNA: TGTGCCAGCAGGGACCGTGCCGGAAATTCACCCCTCCACTTT
J gene: TRBJ1-2; D gene: .; clone size: .; V gene: TRBV18; CDR3 protein: CASSPIGTANYGYTF; CDR3 DNA: TGTGCCAGCTCACCAATCGGGACTGCTAACTATGGCTACACCTTC
J gene: TRBJ1-5; D gene: .; clone size: once; V gene: TRBV30; CDR3 protein: CAWSVGANQPQHF; CDR3 DNA: TGTGCCTGGAGTGTAGGAGCTAATCAGCCCCAGCATTTT
J gene: TRBJ1-2; D gene: TRBD1; clone size: .; V gene: TRBV27; CDR3 protein: CASSSPSPAGQDGRGYTF; CDR3 DNA: TGTGCCAGCAGTTCACCCTCCCCCGCGGGACAGGATGGTCGTGGCTACACCTTC
J gene: TRBJ1-5; D gene: .; clone size: .; V gene: TRBV2; CDR3 protein: CASRDSNQPQHF; CDR3 DNA: TGTGCCAGCCGGGATTCCAATCAGCCCCAGCATTTT
J gene: TRBJ1-1; D gene: .; clone size: .; V gene: TRBV7-2; CDR3 protein: CASILRGGLNTEAFF; CDR3 DNA: TGTGCCAGCATCCTACGAGGGGGGCTAAACACTGAAGCTTTCTTT
J gene: TRBJ1-1; D gene: TRBD1; clone size: .; V gene: TRBV12-3/TRBV12-4; CDR3 protein: CASSLTRQGSAFF; CDR3 DNA: TGTGCCAGCAGCCTAACCCGACAGGGATCAGCTTTCTTT
J gene: TRBJ2-1; D gene: .; clone size: .; V gene: TRBV13; CDR3 protein: CASSPPNRVHEQFF; CDR3 DNA: TGTGCCAGCAGCCCACCGAACAGGGTGCATGAGCAGTTCTTC
J gene: TRBJ2-7; D gene: .; clone size: .; V gene: TRBV5-1; CDR3 protein: CASSFGAGAYEQYF; CDR3 DNA: TGCGCCAGCAGCTTCGGTGCCGGTGCCTACGAGCAGTACTTC
J gene: TRBJ2-7; D gene: .; clone size: few; V gene: TRBV12-3/TRBV12-4; CDR3 protein: CASSLRAYEQYF; CDR3 DNA: TGTGCCAGCAGTTTGAGGGCTTACGAGCAGTACTTC
J gene: TRBJ2-2; D gene: TRBD2; clone size: .; V gene: TRBV7-8; CDR3 protein: CASSLVTSANTGELFF; CDR3 DNA: TGTGCCAGCAGCTTAGTAACTAGCGCGAACACCGGGGAGCTGTTTTTT
J gene: TRBJ2-5; D gene: TRBD1; clone size: .; V gene: TRBV14; CDR3 protein: CASGRQGVRETQYF; CDR3 DNA: TGTGCCAGCGGGAGACAGGGTGTGAGAGAGACCCAGTACTTC